Listed here is a single T cell receptor (beta chain). This record comes from a study of T cells in Graves' hyperthyroidism and ophthalmopathy. V shed 4 bases and J 7 bases; nucleotides not matched to a gene: 2. Germline V gene lookup returns CDR1 SNHLY and CDR2 FYNNEI. The CDR3 totals 14 residues. Amplification targeted TCR beta CDR3 regions from RNA transcripts. An initial round of RT-PCR targeting the TCR CDR3 relied on the HTBI primer set. TCRdb reanalysed the multiplex PCR reads using MiXCR and keeps one entry per CDR3 protein. Of 350,000 or so distinct CDR3 sequences in the sample, about 21% were seen once. Graves' hyperthyroidism was deemed stable absent ophthalmopathy progression within 18 months.

Source material: blood. The receptor was derived from a woman aged 45-65 years with Graves' hyperthyroidism. J is TRBJ2-1 and V is TRBV2; TRBD2 agrees at 12 bases. The CDR3 here is CASSGTSGKNEQFF. CDR3 DNA sequence: TGTGCCAGCAGTGGGACTAGCGGGAAGAATGAGCAGTTCTTC.